This TCR beta chain was sequenced for a study of blood T cell repertoires in COVID-19. Study at large: PBMCs, B-cell-depleted T cells, or T cells were the source of the cDNA or gDNA that made up the material.

Per the germline V gene, CDR1 is LNHNV and CDR2 is YYDKDF (reference sequence). Trimming shortened V by 0 bases and J by 8 bases, and 13 bases separated the two germline ends. The CDR3 runs to 14 residues. The method was immunoSEQ multiplex PCR; TCRdb's version includes in-frame clones alone and lacks a portion of them. The data hold some 220,000 clones, with 65% to 90% observed a single time. The rearrangement joins TRBV15 to TRBJ1-2; D is perhaps TRBD1 (6 bases). The sequence was collected from a woman between 65 and 79 years old with COVID-19, enrolled during active disease. The sample was peripheral blood. CDR3 in amino acids: CATSRDVGAEGYTF. CDR3 bases: TGTGCCACCAGCAGAGATGTGGGGGCTGAGGGCTACACCTTC.